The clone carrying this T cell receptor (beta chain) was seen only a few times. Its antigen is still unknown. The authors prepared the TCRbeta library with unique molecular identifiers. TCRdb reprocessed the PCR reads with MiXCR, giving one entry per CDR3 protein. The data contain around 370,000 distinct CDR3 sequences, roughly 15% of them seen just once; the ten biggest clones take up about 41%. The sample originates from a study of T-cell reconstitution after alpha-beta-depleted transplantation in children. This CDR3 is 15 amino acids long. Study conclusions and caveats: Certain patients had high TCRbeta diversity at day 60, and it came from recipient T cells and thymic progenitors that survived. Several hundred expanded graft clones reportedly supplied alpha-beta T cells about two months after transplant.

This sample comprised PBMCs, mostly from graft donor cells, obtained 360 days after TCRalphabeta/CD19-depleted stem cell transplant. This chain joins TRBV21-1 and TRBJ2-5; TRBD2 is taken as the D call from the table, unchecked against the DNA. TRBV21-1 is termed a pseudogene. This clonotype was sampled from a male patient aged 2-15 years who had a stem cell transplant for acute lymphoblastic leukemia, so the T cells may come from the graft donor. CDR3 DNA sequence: TGTGCCAGATTGACTAGCGGGAGTACGAAAGAGACCCAGTACTTC. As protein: CARLTSGSTKETQYF.